This is a list of T cell receptor beta chains from one sample in a study of T cell responses to AZD1222 COVID-19 vaccine. The data were produced by immunoSEQ multiplex PCR, yet TCRdb's version contains in-frame clones alone and is incomplete. In the table there are 92,000 or so clones, roughly nine tenths of which are singletons. The input for sequencing was peripheral blood, taken on day 0 of AZD1222 vaccination. The receptors were sampled from an adult in good health. The CDR3 runs from the conserved cysteine through the conserved F or W. A D gene is named only where the DNA matches it firmly. The size of a clone is reported for some rows only, either as once, few or many, or as a class for expanded clones.

d_gene: -
j_gene: TRBJ2-2
abundance: -
v_gene: TRBV11-3
CDR3nt: TGTGCCAGCAGCTTAGCGGCGAACACCGGGGAGCTGTTTTTT
CDR3aa: CASSLAANTGELFF

d_gene: -
j_gene: TRBJ2-7
abundance: -
v_gene: TRBV7-9
CDR3nt: TGTGCCAGCAGCTTAACCGGGGGAGGTTCCTACGAGCAGTACTTC
CDR3aa: CASSLTGGGSYEQYF

d_gene: TRBD2
j_gene: TRBJ2-3
abundance: -
v_gene: TRBV7-2
CDR3nt: TGTGCCAGCAGTCGACTAGCGGGAGGGGCAGATACGCAGTATTTT
CDR3aa: CASSRLAGGADTQYF

d_gene: TRBD2
j_gene: TRBJ2-5
abundance: -
v_gene: TRBV7-6
CDR3nt: TGTGCCAGCAGCCCCTCGGTCGGGGCGGGAGGAGGAGAGACCCAGTACTTC
CDR3aa: CASSPSVGAGGGETQYF

d_gene: -
j_gene: TRBJ2-1
abundance: -
v_gene: TRBV2
CDR3nt: TGTGCCAGCAGTGACATTTACCATCCCCCTCAGTTCTTC
CDR3aa: CASSDIYHPPQFF

d_gene: -
j_gene: TRBJ2-7
abundance: -
v_gene: TRBV24-1
CDR3nt: TGTGCCACCAGTGATTTCTCAGGGCCTACCTACGAGCAGTACTTC
CDR3aa: CATSDFSGPTYEQYF

d_gene: TRBD1
j_gene: TRBJ2-7
abundance: -
v_gene: TRBV6-6
CDR3nt: TGTGCCAGCAGACCGGACAGGGGAGGCTCCTACGAGCAGTACTTC
CDR3aa: CASRPDRGGSYEQYF

d_gene: -
j_gene: TRBJ2-5
abundance: -
v_gene: TRBV5-4
CDR3nt: TGTGCCAGCAGTGCGGACTACCGCCAAGAGACCCAGTACTTC
CDR3aa: CASSADYRQETQYF

d_gene: -
j_gene: TRBJ1-1
abundance: -
v_gene: TRBV28
CDR3nt: TGTGCCAGCAGTCGAAGTACTGAAGCTTTCTTT
CDR3aa: CASSRSTEAFF

d_gene: TRBD1
j_gene: TRBJ1-2
abundance: few
v_gene: TRBV6-5
CDR3nt: TGTGCCAGCAGCCCCGGGACAGGGCATGGCTACACCTTC
CDR3aa: CASSPGTGHGYTF

d_gene: TRBD2
j_gene: TRBJ2-5
abundance: -
v_gene: TRBV5-4
CDR3nt: TGTGCCAGCAGCTTGGTGGGTCTAGCGGGAGGAGAGACCCAGTACTTC
CDR3aa: CASSLVGLAGGETQYF

d_gene: TRBD2
j_gene: TRBJ2-3
abundance: -
v_gene: TRBV11-3
CDR3nt: TGTGCCAGCAGCCCAGCGGGACTCACAGATACGCAGTATTTT
CDR3aa: CASSPAGLTDTQYF

d_gene: -
j_gene: TRBJ2-2
abundance: -
v_gene: TRBV5-1
CDR3nt: TGCGCCAGCAGCTTCTCGCCGGGACGGGCGAACACCGGGGAGCTGTTTTTT
CDR3aa: CASSFSPGRANTGELFF

d_gene: TRBD2
j_gene: TRBJ2-2
abundance: -
v_gene: TRBV4-3
CDR3nt: TGCGCCAGCAGCCAAGAAACGGGAGGGGTCGGGGAGCTGTTTTTT
CDR3aa: CASSQETGGVGELFF

d_gene: TRBD1
j_gene: TRBJ1-6
abundance: -
v_gene: TRBV10-3
CDR3nt: TGTGCCATCACCGGGACAGGGGACGGCTCACCCCTCCACTTT
CDR3aa: CAITGTGDGSPLHF

d_gene: TRBD1
j_gene: TRBJ2-7
abundance: -
v_gene: TRBV27
CDR3nt: TGTGCCAGCAGCCTAGGACAGGGGGCGGACGAGCAGTACTTC
CDR3aa: CASSLGQGADEQYF

d_gene: TRBD1
j_gene: TRBJ2-5
abundance: -
v_gene: TRBV4-2
CDR3nt: TGTGCCAGCAGCCACTATCTTACGGGACAGGGAGGAACAGAGACCCAGTACTTC
CDR3aa: CASSHYLTGQGGTETQYF

d_gene: -
j_gene: TRBJ1-1
abundance: -
v_gene: TRBV6-5
CDR3nt: TGTGCCAGCAGTTTCCAGGGAGGGACTGAAGCTTTCTTT
CDR3aa: CASSFQGGTEAFF

d_gene: -
j_gene: TRBJ1-6
abundance: -
v_gene: TRBV2
CDR3nt: TGTGCCAGCAGTGTCGGGCGGTCCTACAATTCACCCCTCCACTTT
CDR3aa: CASSVGRSYNSPLHF

d_gene: -
j_gene: TRBJ2-2
abundance: -
v_gene: TRBV7-7
CDR3nt: TGTGCTAGCAGCCCTCGGGGGAGCGGCACCGGGGAGCTGTTTTTT
CDR3aa: CASSPRGSGTGELFF

d_gene: -
j_gene: TRBJ1-6
abundance: once
v_gene: TRBV7-2
CDR3nt: TGTGCCAGCAGCTTGCTGAACTGGGATTCACCCCTCCACTTT
CDR3aa: CASSLLNWDSPLHF

d_gene: TRBD2
j_gene: TRBJ2-1
abundance: -
v_gene: TRBV6-6
CDR3nt: TGTGCCGTTAGCGGGCTAGCGGTCAATGAGCAGTTCTTC
CDR3aa: CAVSGLAVNEQFF

d_gene: -
j_gene: TRBJ2-2
abundance: -
v_gene: TRBV4-3
CDR3nt: TGCGCCAGCAGCCGAACAGGGTCGCTTGACACCGGGGAGCTGTTTTTT
CDR3aa: CASSRTGSLDTGELFF

d_gene: TRBD1
j_gene: TRBJ2-7
abundance: -
v_gene: TRBV7-3
CDR3nt: TGTGCCAGCAGCCCGGGACAGAGCTACGAGCAGTACTTC
CDR3aa: CASSPGQSYEQYF

d_gene: -
j_gene: TRBJ1-1
abundance: -
v_gene: TRBV19
CDR3nt: TGTGCCAGTATCGGGCACTACACTGAAGCTTTCTTT
CDR3aa: CASIGHYTEAFF

d_gene: -
j_gene: TRBJ2-7
abundance: -
v_gene: TRBV7-2
CDR3nt: TGTGCCAGCAGCTATCGGGACTCCCGAGAATCCGGGCAGTACTTC
CDR3aa: CASSYRDSRESGQYF

d_gene: -
j_gene: TRBJ1-4
abundance: -
v_gene: TRBV5-4
CDR3nt: TGTGCCAGCAGCCCCCACCCGACAGCCTCAACTAATGAAAAACTGTTTTTT
CDR3aa: CASSPHPTASTNEKLFF

d_gene: -
j_gene: TRBJ2-3
abundance: -
v_gene: TRBV5-1
CDR3nt: TGCGCCAGCAGCTCGAGGCAGATCACAGATACGCAGTATTTT
CDR3aa: CASSSRQITDTQYF

d_gene: TRBD2
j_gene: TRBJ2-2
abundance: -
v_gene: TRBV6-2/TRBV6-3
CDR3nt: TGTGCCAGCAGTTACCCCATATTAGCGGGAGTAACCGGGGAGCTGTTTTTT
CDR3aa: CASSYPILAGVTGELFF

d_gene: -
j_gene: TRBJ2-1
abundance: once
v_gene: TRBV12-3/TRBV12-4
CDR3nt: TGTGCCAGCAGTTTTAAACCGGACAATGAGCAGTTCTTC
CDR3aa: CASSFKPDNEQFF

d_gene: TRBD1
j_gene: TRBJ1-2
abundance: -
v_gene: TRBV7-9
CDR3nt: TGTGCCAGCAGCTTGGGACAGATACAATACTATGGCTACACCTTC
CDR3aa: CASSLGQIQYYGYTF

d_gene: TRBD1
j_gene: TRBJ2-1
abundance: -
v_gene: TRBV7-2
CDR3nt: TGTGCCAGCAGGAGATCCGGGACAGGGTCCTACAATGAGCAGTTCTTC
CDR3aa: CASRRSGTGSYNEQFF

d_gene: -
j_gene: TRBJ1-1
abundance: -
v_gene: TRBV3-1/TRBV3-2
CDR3nt: TGTGCCAGCAGCCCAACCTCCTCAGGGGACACTGAAGCTTTCTTT
CDR3aa: CASSPTSSGDTEAFF

d_gene: -
j_gene: TRBJ1-3
abundance: -
v_gene: TRBV5-6
CDR3nt: TGTGCCAGCAGCTTGGGGCCTCTAATCCTCTCTGGAAACACCATATATTTT
CDR3aa: CASSLGPLILSGNTIYF

d_gene: -
j_gene: TRBJ2-3
abundance: -
v_gene: TRBV29-1
CDR3nt: TGCAGCGTTGAACTTGGAGATACGCAGTATTTT
CDR3aa: CSVELGDTQYF

d_gene: -
j_gene: TRBJ2-7
abundance: -
v_gene: TRBV7-9
CDR3nt: TGTGCCAGCAGCTTATATGGGCAGGGCTCCTACGAGCAGTACTTC
CDR3aa: CASSLYGQGSYEQYF

d_gene: -
j_gene: TRBJ1-4
abundance: -
v_gene: TRBV30
CDR3nt: TGTGCCTGGAGAGACAAACAACCGGACGCAACTAATGAAAAACTGTTTTTT
CDR3aa: CAWRDKQPDATNEKLFF

d_gene: -
j_gene: TRBJ2-4
abundance: -
v_gene: TRBV7-9
CDR3nt: TGTGCCAGCAGCTCAGGAGGGGGTGTAGACATTCAGTACTTC
CDR3aa: CASSSGGGVDIQYF

d_gene: TRBD1
j_gene: TRBJ2-1
abundance: -
v_gene: TRBV5-4
CDR3nt: TGTGCCAGCAGCGTGACGACAGGGGGCAATGAGCAGTTCTTC
CDR3aa: CASSVTTGGNEQFF

d_gene: -
j_gene: TRBJ2-3
abundance: -
v_gene: TRBV5-4
CDR3nt: TGTGCCAGCAGCCAAGGTAGTAGCACAGATACGCAGTATTTT
CDR3aa: CASSQGSSTDTQYF

d_gene: TRBD2
j_gene: TRBJ2-7
abundance: -
v_gene: TRBV5-1
CDR3nt: TGCGCCAGCAGCTTGATCACGGGAGGGAGCTACGAGCAGTACTTC
CDR3aa: CASSLITGGSYEQYF